This T cell receptor (beta chain) was recovered during a study (dated by TCRdb to 2021 to 2024). Points the paper makes about the study in general: Further investigation, including longitudinal sampling and assessment of a control group, is stated by the authors to be required.

With regard to this clone: Its antigen remains unidentified. Qualities for individual bases were not recorded, and no much larger clone is one base off.

Survey-level sequencing on the immunoSEQ platform was used to profile TCR beta chain repertoires. In the source study's methods: Repertoire diversity was quantified as the inverse Simpson index, and CDR3 amino acid length spectratypes and V-J pairing frequencies were compared. Clonotypes specific to SARS-CoV-2, CMV, influenza A and EBV were annotated by matching TCR beta CDR3 sequences against VDJdb. The table was pulled from immuneACCESS by TCRdb, which kept in-frame rearrangements only. Such tables lose some clones; where checked, under half of the loss comes from unresolved V genes, and the rest has no known cause. V and J calls plus clone size are reproduced from that table; the DNA served to infer D and trimming. The sample profile shows about 50,000 clones; roughly 93% of them were found once. Roughly 10% of the sample is taken by the ten largest. For TCR beta sequencing, genomic DNA was taken from unsorted PBMCs, and those PBMCs had been isolated from peripheral blood.

Sequences SGDLS (CDR1) and YYNGEE (CDR2) are obtained from the germline V gene. Taken from cysteine to phenylalanine, the CDR3 has 16 residues. The kept DNA is CDR3 alone, 48 bases in frame from the first base. Compared with germline, V lacks 0 bases and J lacks 2 bases; bases without a gene match: 7. Source material: PBMCs. The chain employs TRBV9 and TRBJ2-5, with 7 bases matching TRBD1. The TCR was taken from a man between 40 and 49 years old with rheumatoid arthritis. The nucleotides read TGTGCCAGCAGCGTAGTCGGTGGGACAGCTCAAGAGACCCAGTACTTC. Protein translation: CASSVVGGTAQETQYF.